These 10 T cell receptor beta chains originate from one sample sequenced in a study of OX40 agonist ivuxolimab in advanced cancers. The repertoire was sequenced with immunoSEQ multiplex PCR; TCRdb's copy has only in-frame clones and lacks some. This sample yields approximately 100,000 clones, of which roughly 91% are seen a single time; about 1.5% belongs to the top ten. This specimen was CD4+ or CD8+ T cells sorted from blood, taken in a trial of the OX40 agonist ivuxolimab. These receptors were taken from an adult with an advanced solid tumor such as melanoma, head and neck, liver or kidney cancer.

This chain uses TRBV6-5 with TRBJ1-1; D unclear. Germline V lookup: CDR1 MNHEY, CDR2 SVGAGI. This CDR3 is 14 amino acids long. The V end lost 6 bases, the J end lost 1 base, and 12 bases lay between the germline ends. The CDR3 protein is CASSRRMANTEAFF. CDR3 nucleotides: TGTGCCAGCAGCCGACGGATGGCGAACACTGAAGCTTTCTTT.

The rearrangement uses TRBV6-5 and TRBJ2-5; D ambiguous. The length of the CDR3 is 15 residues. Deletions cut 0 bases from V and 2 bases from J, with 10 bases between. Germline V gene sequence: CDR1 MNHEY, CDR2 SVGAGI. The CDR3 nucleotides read TGTGCCAGCAGTTACTCCGGGTCGGTGCAAGAGACCCAGTACTTC. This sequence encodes CASSYSGSVQETQYF.

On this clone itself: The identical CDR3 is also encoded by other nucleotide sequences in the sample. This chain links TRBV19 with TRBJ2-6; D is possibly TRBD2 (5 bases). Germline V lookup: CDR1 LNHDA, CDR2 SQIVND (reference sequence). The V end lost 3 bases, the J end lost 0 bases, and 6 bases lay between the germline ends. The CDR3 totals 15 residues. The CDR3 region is CASSIGVSGANVLTF. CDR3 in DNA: TGTGCCAGTAGTATCGGGGTCTCTGGGGCCAACGTCCTGACTTTC.

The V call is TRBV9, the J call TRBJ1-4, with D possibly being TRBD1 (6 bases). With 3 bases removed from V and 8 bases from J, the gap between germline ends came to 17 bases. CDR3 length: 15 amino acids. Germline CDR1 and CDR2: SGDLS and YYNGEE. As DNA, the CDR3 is TGTGCCAGCAGCGGGGGATGGGGGGCGGAAGAAAAACTGTTTTTT. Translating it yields CASSGGWGAEEKLFF. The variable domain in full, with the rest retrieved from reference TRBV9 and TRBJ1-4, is DSGVTQTPKHLITATGQRVTLRCSPRSGDLSVYWYQQSLDQGLQFLIQYYNGEERAKGNILERFSAQQFPDLHSELNLSSLELGDSALYFCASSGGWGAEEKLFFGSGTQLSVL.

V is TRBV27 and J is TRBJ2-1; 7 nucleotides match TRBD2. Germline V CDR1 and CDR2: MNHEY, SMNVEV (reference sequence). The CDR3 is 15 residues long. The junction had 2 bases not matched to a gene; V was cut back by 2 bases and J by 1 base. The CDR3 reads CASSLRAGSYNEQFF. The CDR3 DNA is TGTGCCAGCAGTTTAAGAGCGGGGTCCTACAATGAGCAGTTCTTC.

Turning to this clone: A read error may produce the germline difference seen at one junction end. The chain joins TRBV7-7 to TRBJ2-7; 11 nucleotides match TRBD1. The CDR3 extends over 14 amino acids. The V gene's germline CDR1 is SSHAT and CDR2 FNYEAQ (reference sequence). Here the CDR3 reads CASSPSGTGGEQYF. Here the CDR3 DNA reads TGTGCTAGCAGCCCTAGCGGGACAGGGGGCGAGCAGTACTTC.

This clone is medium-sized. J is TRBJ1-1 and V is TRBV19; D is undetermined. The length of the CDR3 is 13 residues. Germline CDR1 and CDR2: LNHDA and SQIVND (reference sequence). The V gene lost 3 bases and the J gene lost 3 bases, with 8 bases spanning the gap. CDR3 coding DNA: TGTGCCAGTAGTATGGTCTGGGACACTGAAGCTTTCTTT. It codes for CASSMVWDTEAFF. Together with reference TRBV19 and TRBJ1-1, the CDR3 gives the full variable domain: DGGITQSPKYLFRKEGQNVTLSCEQNLNHDAMYWYRQDPGQGLRLIYYSQIVNDFQKGDIAEGYSVSREKKESFPLTVTSAQKNPTAFYLCASSMVWDTEAFFGQGTRLTVV.

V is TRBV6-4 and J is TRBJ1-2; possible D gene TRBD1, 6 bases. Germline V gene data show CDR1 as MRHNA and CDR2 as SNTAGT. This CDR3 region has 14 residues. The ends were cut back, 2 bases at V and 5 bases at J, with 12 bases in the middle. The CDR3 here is CASSDPGTPYGYTF. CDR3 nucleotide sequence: TGTGCCAGCAGTGACCCTGGGACACCATATGGCTACACCTTC.

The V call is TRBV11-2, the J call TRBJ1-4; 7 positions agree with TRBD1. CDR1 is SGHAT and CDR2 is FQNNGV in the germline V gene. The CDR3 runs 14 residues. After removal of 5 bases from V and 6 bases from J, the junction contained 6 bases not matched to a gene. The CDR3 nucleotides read TGTGCCAGCAGCCGAACAGGGGCGGATGAAAAACTGTTTTTT. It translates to CASSRTGADEKLFF.

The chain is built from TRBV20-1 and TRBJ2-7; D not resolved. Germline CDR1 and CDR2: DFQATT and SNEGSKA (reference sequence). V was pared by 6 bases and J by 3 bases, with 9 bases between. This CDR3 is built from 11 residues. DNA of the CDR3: TGCAGTGCGACCCCCGACTACGAGCAGTACTTC. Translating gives CSATPDYEQYF.